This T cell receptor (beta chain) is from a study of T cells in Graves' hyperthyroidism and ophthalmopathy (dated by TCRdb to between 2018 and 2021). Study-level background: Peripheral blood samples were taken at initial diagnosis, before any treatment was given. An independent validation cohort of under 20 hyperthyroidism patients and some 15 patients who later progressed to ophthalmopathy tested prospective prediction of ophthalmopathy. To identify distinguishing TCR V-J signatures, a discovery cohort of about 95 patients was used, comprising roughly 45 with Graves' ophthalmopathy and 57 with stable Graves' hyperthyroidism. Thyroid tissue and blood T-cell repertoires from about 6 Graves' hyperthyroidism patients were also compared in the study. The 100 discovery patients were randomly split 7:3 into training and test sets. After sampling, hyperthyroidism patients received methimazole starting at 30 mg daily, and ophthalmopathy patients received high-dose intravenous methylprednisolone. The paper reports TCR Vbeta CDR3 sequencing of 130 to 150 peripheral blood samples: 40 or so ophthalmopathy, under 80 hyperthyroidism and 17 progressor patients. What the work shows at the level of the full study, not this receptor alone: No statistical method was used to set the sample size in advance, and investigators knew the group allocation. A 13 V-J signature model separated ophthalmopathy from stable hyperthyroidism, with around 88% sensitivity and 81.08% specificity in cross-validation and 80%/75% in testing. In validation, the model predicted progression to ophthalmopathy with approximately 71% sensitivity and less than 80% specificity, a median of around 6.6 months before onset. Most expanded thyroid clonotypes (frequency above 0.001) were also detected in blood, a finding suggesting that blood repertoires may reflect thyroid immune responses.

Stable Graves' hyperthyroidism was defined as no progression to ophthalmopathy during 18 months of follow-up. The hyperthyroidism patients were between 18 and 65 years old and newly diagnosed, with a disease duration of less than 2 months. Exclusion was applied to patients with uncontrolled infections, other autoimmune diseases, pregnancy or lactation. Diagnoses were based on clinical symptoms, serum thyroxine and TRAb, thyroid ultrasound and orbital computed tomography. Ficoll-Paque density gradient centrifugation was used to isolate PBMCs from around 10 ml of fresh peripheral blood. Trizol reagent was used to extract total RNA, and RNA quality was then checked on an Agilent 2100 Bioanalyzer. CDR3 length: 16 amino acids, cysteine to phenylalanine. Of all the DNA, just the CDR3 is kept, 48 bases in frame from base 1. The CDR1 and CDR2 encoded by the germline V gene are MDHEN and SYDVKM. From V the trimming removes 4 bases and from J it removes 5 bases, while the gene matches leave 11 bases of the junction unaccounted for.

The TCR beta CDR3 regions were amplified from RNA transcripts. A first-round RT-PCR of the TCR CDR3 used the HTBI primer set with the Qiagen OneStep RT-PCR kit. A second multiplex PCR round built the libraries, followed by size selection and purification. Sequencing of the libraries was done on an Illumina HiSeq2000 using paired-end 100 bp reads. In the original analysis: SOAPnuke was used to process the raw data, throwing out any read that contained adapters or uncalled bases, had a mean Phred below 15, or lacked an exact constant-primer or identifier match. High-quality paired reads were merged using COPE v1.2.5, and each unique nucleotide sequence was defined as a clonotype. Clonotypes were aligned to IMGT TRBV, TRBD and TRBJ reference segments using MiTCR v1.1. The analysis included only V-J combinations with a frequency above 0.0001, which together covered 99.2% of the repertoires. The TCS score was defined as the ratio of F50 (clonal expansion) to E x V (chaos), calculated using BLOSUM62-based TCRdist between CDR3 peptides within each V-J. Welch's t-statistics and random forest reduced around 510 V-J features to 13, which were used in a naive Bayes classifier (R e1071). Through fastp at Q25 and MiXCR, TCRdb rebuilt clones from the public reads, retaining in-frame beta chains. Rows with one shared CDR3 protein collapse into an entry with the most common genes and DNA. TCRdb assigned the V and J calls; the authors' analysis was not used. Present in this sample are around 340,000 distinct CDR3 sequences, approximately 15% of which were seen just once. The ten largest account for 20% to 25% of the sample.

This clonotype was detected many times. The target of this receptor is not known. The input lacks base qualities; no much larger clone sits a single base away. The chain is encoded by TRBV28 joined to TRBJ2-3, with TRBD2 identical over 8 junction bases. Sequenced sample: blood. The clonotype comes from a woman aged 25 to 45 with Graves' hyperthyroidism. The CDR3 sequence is CASSSTRGGQRDTQYF. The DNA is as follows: TGTGCCAGCAGTTCCACCCGGGGGGGGCAAAGAGATACGCAGTATTTT.